The present T cell receptor beta chain was sequenced within a study of blood T cell repertoires in COVID-19. Study summary: Whether acute or convalescent, the COVID-19 samples came from the United States, Italy and Spain. T cells, B-cell-depleted T cells, or PBMCs supplied cDNA or gDNA.

CDR3 size: 16 residues. Per the germline V gene, CDR1 is MGHRA and CDR2 is YSYEKL. V shed 1 base and J shed 0 bases, with 12 bases lying between them. In the original processing: Reference gene primers were amplified, and this amplification served to estimate nucleated cell counts. Profiling relied on immunoSEQ multiplex PCR, and the TCRdb table lists in-frame clones only, not all of them. That table gives V, J and clone size, and the DNA gave D and trimming. The sample yields 45,000 to 60,000 clones, about four fifths seen once. This clonotype was obtained from a woman of 80 years or more with acute or convalescent COVID-19. This rearrangement joins TRBV4-1 to TRBJ1-1, with D perhaps TRBD1 (5 bases). What was sequenced was peripheral blood. In DNA form, the CDR3 reads TGCGCCAGCAGCCAAGGTAGTCAGGGCCTGAACACTGAAGCTTTCTTT. Protein: CASSQGSQGLNTEAFF.